This T cell receptor beta chain was sequenced for a study of T-cell reconstitution after alpha-beta-depleted transplantation in children (TCRdb year 2016). Background on the whole study: Using TCR repertoire profiling, the study followed T-cell immune reconstitution in a quantitative way in children after TCRalphabeta/CD19-depleted allogeneic hematopoietic cell transplantation. Here is what the overall study found, with its caveats: Hyperexpanded clone frequencies declined over subsequent months; after one year, T-cell counts and TCRbeta diversity were mostly attributed to newly produced T cells. About two months after transplant, the apparently early recovery of alphabetaT-cell counts reportedly depended on just several hundred clones that had expanded rapidly and came from non-depleted graft cells. In some patients, the high TCRbeta diversity seen at day 60 was put down to recipient T cells and intrathymic progenitors that had survived conditioning.

The V end gives up 6 bases and the J end 7 bases, leaving 13 bases in the junction not matched to a gene. Taken from cysteine to phenylalanine, the CDR3 has 16 residues. Of all the DNA, just the CDR3 is kept, 48 bases in frame from base 1. This clonotype was seen ten or more times. Its target antigen remains unknown. No base quality information exists; no much larger clone differs at one position. The treatment or condition label on this specimen signifies: allogeneic hematopoietic cell transplantation with graft depleted of TCRalphabeta T cells and CD19 B cells. Transplant recipients were children who received TCRalphabeta/CD19-depleted allogeneic hematopoietic cell grafts. Library construction relied on PCR. Instrument used: Illumina HiSeq 2500. TCR library preparation used molecular barcoding, with unique molecular identifiers applied to normalize quantification of the TCRbeta repertoire. Clones were called with MiXCR by TCRdb after fastp trimmed the public reads at Q25, and only in-frame beta chains were retained. Rows are combined by CDR3 protein, so each entry shows the most common genes and DNA. Present in this sample are about 300,000 distinct CDR3 sequences, 7.5% to 9% of which were seen just once. The ten largest clonotypes hold about 9.3% of the sample.

The TCR sequence derives from a female patient aged 2-15 years who had a stem cell transplant for Fanconi anemia, so the T cells may come from the graft donor. The chain employs TRBV12-3 or TRBV12-4 and TRBJ2-1; TRBD1 lines up with 9 middle nucleotides. The specimen comprised peripheral blood, sampled 360 days after TCRalphabeta/CD19-depleted stem cell transplant. The DNA reads TGTGCCAGCAGCCCGCAGGGACAGGGAGGCTGGAATGAGCAGTTCTTC. Translated, it reads CASSPQGQGGWNEQFF.